Listed below are T cell receptor beta chains from one sample, sequenced in a study of blood T cell dynamics during melanoma immunotherapy. Using immunoSEQ multiplex PCR, the repertoire was profiled, and TCRdb retains in-frame clones only, with some absent. The sample has about 10,000 clones, 88% seen once. This sample comprised blood, obtained from a patient treated with checkpoint blockade. The receptors come from a human donor with melanoma. CDR3s include the opening cysteine and the closing phenylalanine or tryptophan. The D gene is left open where the match is weak. Clone size is stated in some rows and not others, as once, few, many or a class when expanded.

CDR3 | DNA | D | size | J | V
CASSLFRDTEAFF | TGTGCCAGCAGCTTATTCAGGGACACTGAAGCTTTCTTT | - | - | TRBJ1-1 | TRBV7-7
CASSYYRGFYEQYF | TGTGCCAGCAGTTACTACCGGGGGTTCTACGAGCAGTACTTC | - | once | TRBJ2-7 | TRBV6-5
CASRTTGTRDQYF | TGTGCCAGCAGAACCACCGGGACCAGGGACCAGTACTTC | - | once | TRBJ2-5 | TRBV6-1
CASSRGREQYF | TGTGCCAGCAGCCGTGGACGCGAGCAGTACTTC | - | - | TRBJ2-7 | TRBV6-5
CASSLDRPTGELFF | TGCGCCAGCAGTTTGGACAGGCCTACCGGGGAGCTGTTTTTT | TRBD1 | - | TRBJ2-2 | TRBV10-1
CASSNYEQYF | TGTGCCAGCAGCAACTACGAGCAGTACTTC | - | - | TRBJ2-7 | TRBV7-8
CASRLRQGASEAFF | TGCGCCAGCAGGCTCAGACAGGGGGCTAGTGAAGCTTTCTTT | TRBD1 | - | TRBJ1-1 | TRBV5-1
CAWRYRTGYSGAFF | TGTGCCTGGAGGTACCGGACAGGGTATTCTGGAGCTTTCTTT | TRBD1 | - | TRBJ1-1 | TRBV30
CASSRWTSGGRGDTQYF | TGTGCCAGCAGCCGTTGGACTAGCGGGGGCCGAGGAGATACGCAGTATTTT | TRBD2 | - | TRBJ2-3 | TRBV11-2
CASRNQGEYGYTF | TGTGCCAGCAGGAACCAGGGGGAATATGGCTACACCTTC | TRBD1 | - | TRBJ1-2 | TRBV2
CASRRTGAVEQYF | TGCGCCAGCAGAAGGACAGGGGCGGTGGAGCAGTACTTC | TRBD1 | - | TRBJ2-7 | TRBV5-1
CASSLSEAGRAKLFF | TGTGCCAGCAGCTTGTCCGAGGCAGGGAGAGCAAAACTGTTTTTT | - | - | TRBJ1-4 | TRBV5-6
CASSLVGITETFF | TGTGCCAGCAGCTTAGTGGGGATTACGGAGACTTTCTTT | - | - | TRBJ1-1 | TRBV7-8
CASKAYLTDTQYF | TGTGCCAGCAAGGCATATCTCACAGATACGCAGTATTTT | - | - | TRBJ2-3 | TRBV2
CASRRLVTLNEKLFF | TGTGCCAGCCGGCGCCTGGTCACCCTTAATGAAAAACTGTTTTTT | - | - | TRBJ1-4 | TRBV6-1
CASSLGQGLMDNEQFF | TGTGCCAGCAGCCTCGGACAGGGTTTGATGGACAATGAGCAGTTCTTC | TRBD1 | - | TRBJ2-1 | TRBV5-8
CASSTDRGRSAYGYTF | TGTGCCAGCAGCACTGACAGGGGGCGGTCAGCCTATGGCTACACCTTC | TRBD1 | - | TRBJ1-2 | TRBV11-2
CASSPTWQYNEQFF | TGTGCCAGCAGCCCGACCTGGCAGTACAATGAGCAGTTCTTC | - | - | TRBJ2-1 | TRBV9
CASSGRTGGSYEQYF | TGTGCCAGCAGTGGGCGGACAGGGGGCTCCTACGAGCAGTACTTC | TRBD1 | - | TRBJ2-7 | TRBV6-1
CASSSRPSGGDTQYF | TGTGCCAGCAGCTCTAGGCCTAGCGGTGGGGATACGCAGTATTTT | TRBD2 | - | TRBJ2-3 | TRBV7-2
CASSPAREARQETQYF | TGTGCCAGCAGCCCGGCCCGGGAGGCTAGACAAGAGACCCAGTACTTC | TRBD2 | - | TRBJ2-5 | TRBV7-9
CASSTGQGNTIYF | TGTGCCAGCAGTACCGGACAGGGAAACACCATATATTTT | - | - | TRBJ1-3 | TRBV6-5
CASSFGTARYEQYF | TGTGCCAGCAGTTTTGGGACAGCCCGCTACGAGCAGTACTTC | TRBD1 | - | TRBJ2-7 | TRBV27
CASSQVAGQQETQYF | TGCGCCAGCAGCCAAGTGGCGGGACAACAAGAGACCCAGTACTTC | - | - | TRBJ2-5 | TRBV4-3
CASSRLDRPNQPQHF | TGTGCCAGCAGCCGGTTGGACAGGCCCAATCAGCCCCAGCATTTT | TRBD1 | - | TRBJ1-5 | TRBV5-6
CATSTTGSYYGYTF | TGTGCCACCAGCACTACAGGGTCTTACTATGGCTACACCTTC | - | - | TRBJ1-2 | TRBV15
CASKKGTQETQYF | TGTGCCAGTAAGAAGGGAACCCAGGAGACCCAGTACTTC | - | once | TRBJ2-5 | TRBV19
CASSPDRGRNEQFF | TGTGCCAGCAGCCCCGACAGGGGGCGGAATGAGCAGTTCTTC | TRBD1 | once | TRBJ2-1 | TRBV6-5
CASSFTQGSGNTIYF | TGCGCCAGCAGCTTCACACAGGGATCTGGAAACACCATATATTTT | - | - | TRBJ1-3 | TRBV5-1
CATSRGLAGQETQYF | TGTGCCACCAGCAGGGGACTAGCGGGGCAAGAGACCCAGTACTTC | TRBD2 | once | TRBJ2-5 | TRBV15
CASSYYNNEQFF | TGTGCCAGCAGTTACTACAACAATGAGCAGTTCTTC | - | - | TRBJ2-1 | TRBV7-2
CAWSVMDGRENTEAFF | TGTGCCTGGAGTGTCATGGACGGTAGAGAGAACACTGAAGCTTTCTTT | - | - | TRBJ1-1 | TRBV30
CASSVLGMNTEAFF | TGTGCCAGCAGTGTACTGGGCATGAACACTGAAGCTTTCTTT | - | - | TRBJ1-1 | TRBV6-1
CASSKTGNEQFF | TGTGCCAGCAGTAAGACAGGGAATGAGCAGTTCTTC | TRBD1 | - | TRBJ2-1 | TRBV6-5
CASSVTSQFYYGYTF | TGTGCCAGCAGCGTAACGTCGCAGTTTTACTATGGCTACACCTTC | - | - | TRBJ1-2 | TRBV6-6
CASSERRQGVTEAFF | TGTGCCAGCAGTGAAAGGCGACAGGGAGTCACTGAAGCTTTCTTT | TRBD1 | - | TRBJ1-1 | TRBV2
CASSFSFHQETQYF | TGTGCCAGCAGCTTCTCCTTTCACCAAGAGACCCAGTACTTC | - | - | TRBJ2-5 | TRBV7-9
CASSTQGDGTQYF | TGTGCCAGCAGCACACAGGGGGATGGGACCCAGTACTTC | TRBD1 | - | TRBJ2-5 | TRBV5-4
CASSPTSGGYEQYF | TGTGCCAGCTCACCGACTAGCGGGGGCTACGAGCAGTACTTC | TRBD2 | once | TRBJ2-7 | TRBV18
CASSDTDRGAFWAFF | TGTGCCAGCAGTGACACGGACAGGGGCGCGTTTTGGGCTTTCTTT | TRBD1 | - | TRBJ1-1 | TRBV6-4
CASSWGSPSYEQYF | TGTGCCAGCAGCTGGGGCAGTCCGTCCTACGAGCAGTACTTC | - | - | TRBJ2-7 | TRBV7-8